The 30 T cell receptor beta chains given below trace back to one sample, sequenced in a study of T cells in Graves' hyperthyroidism and ophthalmopathy. RNA transcripts were the template for amplifying TCR beta CDR3 regions. An initial round of RT-PCR targeting the TCR CDR3 relied on the HTBI primer set. MiXCR, run by TCRdb on the multiplex PCR reads, gives a single entry per CDR3 protein. The sample lists some 340,000 distinct CDR3 sequences; roughly 13% were seen once. The sequenced sample consisted of blood. Source of these receptors: a middle-aged woman with Graves' ophthalmopathy.

The CDR3 DNA reads TGTGCCACGAGAGACAGGGCGCTCGGAGGCTACACCTTC. It encodes CATRDRALGGYTF. This rearrangement joins TRBV24-1 to TRBJ1-2; 7 nucleotides line up with TRBD1. The CDR3 loop spans 13 amino acids. Germline CDR1 KGHDR, CDR2 SFDVKD. V was clipped by 10 bases and J by 8 bases; unmatched bases: 12.

Details on this clonotype: The junction departs from germline at one end; a sequencing error may be responsible. V and J are TRBV2 and TRBJ2-7, with D hard to call. The CDR3 is made up of 14 amino acids. Per germline, CDR1 SNHLY and CDR2 FYNNEI. The CDR3 reads CASREGYTTYEQYF. The CDR3, as DNA: TGTGCCAGCAGGGAAGGGTACACAACCTACGAGCAGTACTTC.

This clonotype was counted between two and nine times. The chain carries TRBV6-1 and TRBJ2-1, with D uncertain. Germline V CDR1 and CDR2: MNHNS, SASEGT. V lost 4 bases, J lost 10 bases, and 14 bases lay in between. The CDR3 contains 13 residues. CDR3 sequence (DNA): TGTGCCAGCAGTGTTATAAATGGGTGGGAGCAGTTCTTC. Translating gives CASSVINGWEQFF.

This sequence joins TRBV19 and TRBJ2-5; possibly TRBD2 for D (6 bases). CDR1 LNHDA and CDR2 SQIVND come from the germline V gene (reference sequence). Trimming cost V 3 bases and J 7 bases, with 15 bases left between them. This CDR3 comprises 14 residues. The CDR3 protein is CASSIGSGSGTQYF. The CDR3 nucleotides read TGTGCCAGTAGTATTGGAAGCGGGTCGGGGACCCAGTACTTC.

This clonotype appeared many times. The chain is built from TRBV4-1 and TRBJ2-3, with D perhaps matching TRBD1 (6 bases). Germline V CDR1 and CDR2: MGHRA, YSYEKL. This CDR3 has 17 residues. With 0 bases removed from V and 2 bases from J, the gap between germline ends came to 15 bases. As DNA, the CDR3 is TGCGCCAGCAGCCAAGACCGAGGGGGTTCTGTCACAGATACGCAGTATTTT. Translated: CASSQDRGGSVTDTQYF.

This clonotype was detected ten times or more. The junction and the germline gene differ at one end; a read error may be behind it. This chain uses TRBV2 with TRBJ2-7; TRBD1 or TRBD2 may be the D gene (5 bases each). Germline CDR1 and CDR2: SNHLY and FYNNEI. The CDR3 sequence is 15 residues long. DNA for the CDR3: TGTGCCAGCAGGGAAGCTCCGGGACCGTACTACGAGCAGTACTTC. Translation gives CASREAPGPYYEQYF.

This clonotype was seen just once. The V gene is TRBV7-9, the J gene TRBJ1-6; D may be TRBD1 (5 bases). The ends were cut back, 5 bases at V and 5 bases at J, with 25 bases in the middle. Germline values: CDR1 SEHNR, CDR2 FQNEAQ (reference sequence). This CDR3 is built from 19 residues. The chain's CDR3 is CASSPELDKPRANNSPLHF. The CDR3 coding sequence is TGTGCCAGCAGCCCCGAATTGGACAAGCCACGGGCAAATAATTCACCCCTCCACTTT.

This clonotype appeared many times. The rearrangement links TRBV29-1 to TRBJ2-1, with a possible D match to TRBD1 (5 bases). Germline lookup yields CDR1 SQVTM and CDR2 ANQGSEA. V was clipped by 0 bases and J by 9 bases, with 9 bases between them. CDR3 length: 12 residues. Here the CDR3 DNA reads TGCAGCGTTGAAGATCAGGGTCCTGAGCAGTTCTTC. Protein product: CSVEDQGPEQFF.

Details on this clonotype: The junction differs from germline at one of its ends, possibly a read error. The genes are TRBV2 and TRBJ2-7; D ambiguous. The CDR3 runs 13 residues. The germline V gene has CDR1 SNHLY and CDR2 FYNNEI. The DNA for the CDR3 is TGTGCCGGCAACCCGGGCCTCACCTACGGGCAGTACTTC. Protein: CAGNPGLTYGQYF.

For this clonotype: This may arise from a read error, as a much more abundant clone is one base away. This sequence joins TRBV12-3 or TRBV12-4 and TRBJ1-3; D gene uncertain. The CDR3 runs to 13 residues. The CDR3 DNA follows: TGTGCCCGCAGTCTCGGGGAGGGAAACACCATATATTTT. It encodes CARSLGEGNTIYF.

This clonotype came up a few times. The CDR3 is CASSFYVGGAGETQYF. CDR3 in DNA: TGTGCCAGCAGCTTCTACGTCGGGGGCGCGGGAGAGACCCAGTACTTC. The chain joins TRBV5-8 to TRBJ2-5; D may match TRBD1 or TRBD2 (6 bases each). The CDR3 is 16 amino acids. Germline assignment: CDR1 SGHTS and CDR2 YDEGEE. V was cut by 2 bases and J by 4 bases, with 18 bases left in between.

This clonotype showed up many times. The chain carries TRBV27 and TRBJ1-1; TRBD1 might be the D (6 bases). With 6 bases removed from V and 5 bases from J, the gap between germline ends came to 25 bases. Looked up from germline, CDR1 is MNHEY and CDR2 is SMNVEV (reference sequence). The CDR3 covers 17 residues. Here the CDR3 reads CASSQTWGGRFDTEAFF. The DNA of the CDR3 is TGTGCCAGCAGCCAAACCTGGGGGGGGCGCTTCGATACTGAAGCTTTCTTT.

There are a few counts of this clonotype. The V gene is TRBV5-1, the J gene TRBJ2-7; 7 nucleotides match TRBD1. The germline gives CDR1 SGHRS, CDR2 YFSETQ. The J segment lost 1 base and the V segment lost 2 bases, leaving 3 bases of the junction unmatched. The CDR3 consists of 14 residues. In nucleotides, the CDR3 is TGCGCCAGCAGCTTATTACAGGGGTCCTACGAGCAGTACTTC. Translated: CASSLLQGSYEQYF.

There are many counts of this clonotype. This chain connects TRBV30 to TRBJ2-3; possibly TRBD1 or TRBD2 for D (5 bases each). The CDR3 totals 16 residues. Germline values: CDR1 GTSNPN, CDR2 SVGIG (reference sequence). The ends were cut back, 4 bases at V and 2 bases at J, with 19 bases in the middle. The CDR3: CAWTPYGTLNTDTQYF. The DNA of the CDR3 is TGTGCCTGGACCCCATATGGGACCTTAAACACAGATACGCAGTATTTT.

In regard to this clonotype: Relative to the germline gene, one junction end is altered; a read error may explain this. V is TRBV12-3 or TRBV12-4 and J is TRBJ2-1, with 7 bases identical to TRBD1. This CDR3 is 16 amino acids long. CDR3 nucleotides: TGTGCCACCAGTGATTGGCAGACAGGGATCGTGGATGAGCAGTTCTTC. It specifies CATSDWQTGIVDEQFF.

At least ten counts were recorded for this clonotype. This chain connects TRBV15 to TRBJ2-1; 7 nucleotides align to TRBD2. The CDR3 totals 15 residues. V was pared by 5 bases and J by 7 bases, with 11 bases of the junction left unmatched. Per the germline V gene, CDR1 is LNHNV and CDR2 is YYDKDF (reference sequence). The CDR3 region is CATSVLKRELNEQFF. The CDR3 nucleotides are TGTGCCACCAGCGTACTAAAGCGGGAATTGAATGAGCAGTTCTTC.

This clonotype was recorded a few times. V and J are TRBV5-8 and TRBJ1-1, with TRBD1 as a possible D gene (5 bases). The CDR3 contains 14 residues. CDR1 is SGHTS and CDR2 is YDEGEE in the germline V gene. With 6 bases removed from V and 5 bases from J, the gap between germline ends came to 17 bases. The CDR3 DNA follows: TGTGCCAGCATGAAGGGGCCACGAACGACTGAAGCTTTCTTT. Protein sequence: CASMKGPRTTEAFF.

As concerns this clonotype: With a much larger clone just one base away, this may be a read error. The gene calls are TRBV29-1 and TRBJ2-1; 11 nucleotides match TRBD2. The CDR3 contains 13 residues. CDR1 and CDR2 (germline): SQVTM, ANQGSEA. The CDR3 nucleotides read TGCAGCGAGACTAGCGGGGACTCCGAGGAGCGGTTCTTC. It codes for CSETSGDSEERFF.

V gene TRBV3-1 combines with J gene TRBJ2-4; D is unresolved. CDR1 and CDR2 from the germline V gene are LGHDT and YNNKEL (reference sequence). V lost 1 base, J lost 3 bases, and 4 bases lay in between. The CDR3 is made up of 13 amino acids. The CDR3 reads CASSQGNKNIQYF. The CDR3 coding sequence is TGTGCCAGCAGCCAAGGCAACAAAAACATTCAGTACTTC.

This clonotype was recorded many times. The chain is built from TRBV12-3 or TRBV12-4 and TRBJ2-7; D not certain. This CDR3 is built from 13 residues. Trimming pared 1 base from V and 4 bases from J, leaving 8 bases between. In DNA, the CDR3 is TGTGCCAGCAGTTTAGGTCTTTATTACGAGCAGTACTTC. Translation: CASSLGLYYEQYF.

Many counts were recorded for this clonotype. CDR3 DNA: TGTGCCAGCAGACCCCGGCGGGGCCTCTACGAGCAGTACTTC. Protein sequence: CASRPRRGLYEQYF. The chain employs TRBV6-1 and TRBJ2-7; D is possibly TRBD2 (6 bases). Germline V CDR1 and CDR2: MNHNS, SASEGT. There are 14 residues in the CDR3. V lost 6 bases and J 3 bases, leaving 15 bases between the germline ends.

About this clonotype itself: A much larger clone differs by one base, so this may be a read error. This rearrangement joins TRBV29-1 to TRBJ2-7, with 10 bases identical to TRBD1. CDR1 and CDR2 from the germline V gene are SQVTM and ANQGSEA. There are 14 residues in the CDR3. Written as DNA, the CDR3 is TGCAGCGTTGGACTGGGACAGGGGAGCGACGAGCAGTGCTTC. Amino acid sequence: CSVGLGQGSDEQCF.

The table lists this clonotype with many counts. The gene calls are TRBV27 and TRBJ1-5; tentatively, D is TRBD1 (5 bases). The CDR3 contains 15 residues. Germline CDR1 MNHEY, CDR2 SMNVEV (reference sequence). V lost 6 bases and J lost 0, with 12 bases in between. CDR3 DNA: TGTGCCAGCAGCACGTACAGGAATAGCAATCAGCCCCAGCATTTT. This sequence encodes CASSTYRNSNQPQHF.

The chain combines TRBV6-1 with TRBJ2-3; tentatively, D is TRBD1 (6 bases). CDR1 is MNHNS and CDR2 is SASEGT in the germline V gene. The CDR3 contains 16 residues. Trimming stripped 4 bases from V and 2 bases from J, with 16 bases between. Here the CDR3 reads CASSATGGLYTDTQYF. The CDR3 DNA is TGTGCCAGCAGTGCGACAGGAGGCCTCTACACAGATACGCAGTATTTT.

In this sample, this clonotype turned up a few times. The chain is built from TRBV6-1 and TRBJ1-5, with TRBD1 matching over 8 bases. Germline CDR1 reads MNHNS; CDR2 reads SASEGT. The CDR3 sequence is 14 residues long. The V gene end was trimmed by 1 base and the J gene end by 11 bases; junction bases not matched to a gene: 7. The CDR3 spells CASSEGTGSSAQHF. DNA for the CDR3: TGTGCCAGCAGTGAAGGGACAGGGTCCTCAGCCCAGCATTTT.

CDR3 sequence reads: CSAHRSNEKLFF. The CDR3 coding sequence is TGCAGTGCTCACCGGAGTAATGAAAAACTGTTTTTT. The chain combines TRBV20-1 with TRBJ1-4; no clear D. Trimming cost V 5 bases and J 4 bases, with 8 bases left between them. In germline, CDR1 is DFQATT, CDR2 SNEGSKA (reference sequence). The CDR3 runs 12 residues.

This clonotype was counted ten times or more. V and J are TRBV11-1 and TRBJ2-5; D is undetermined. Trimming took 0 bases from V and 3 from J, leaving 2 bases between them. CDR1 and CDR2 from the germline V gene are SGHAT and FQDESV (reference sequence). This CDR3 contains 12 residues. CDR3 nucleotides: TGTGCCAGCAGCTTAGCGGAAGAGACCCAGTACTTC. It is translated as CASSLAEETQYF.

This clonotype was counted at least ten times. The chain joins TRBV3-1 to TRBJ1-1, with no clear D. Germline lookup yields CDR1 LGHDT and CDR2 YNNKEL (reference sequence). This CDR3 region has 12 residues. The germline V and J ends were trimmed by 2 bases and 0 bases, with 1 base remaining between them. The CDR3 region has the DNA TGTGCCAGCAGCCAACTGAACACTGAAGCTTTCTTT. It is translated as CASSQLNTEAFF. Based on the CDR3 plus reference TRBV3-1 and TRBJ1-1, the full variable domain is DTAVSQTPKYLVTQMGNDKSIKCEQNLGHDTMYWYKQDSKKFLKIMFSYNNKELIINETVPNRFSPKSPDKAHLNLHINSLELGDSAVYFCASSQLNTEAFFGQGTRLTVV.

This clonotype was detected ten times or more. The chain carries TRBV7-8 and TRBJ2-7, with 8 nucleotides matching TRBD1. The length of the CDR3 is 17 residues. The germline V gene encodes CDR1 SGHVS and CDR2 FQNEAQ. V dropped 5 bases and J dropped 3; count of bases not matched to a gene: 15. CDR3 coding DNA: TGTGCCAGCAGCCCAAACCCGGGGCAGGGGGCTATCTACGAGCAGTACTTC. Its translation is CASSPNPGQGAIYEQYF.

Ten or more counts support this clonotype. The chain employs TRBV20-1 and TRBJ2-7; TRBD1 might be the D (6 bases). Trimming left V 3 bases short and J 4 bases short, with 19 bases between. Germline V gene data show CDR1 as DFQATT and CDR2 as SNEGSKA (reference sequence). The CDR3 covers 15 residues. For the CDR3, the DNA is TGCAGTGCTAGTCAGGTGGGGGCAAGCGCGTACGAGCAGTACTTC. Translation gives CSASQVGASAYEQYF.